Listed below are T cell receptor beta chains from one sample, sequenced in a study of blood T cell repertoires in COVID-19. Sequencing was performed with immunoSEQ multiplex PCR; in TCRdb, only in-frame clones are kept and a portion is missing. The sample holds about 60,000 clones, 75% to 80% seen once. Input material: peripheral blood. These TCRs come from a human donor in a cohort sampled during active COVID-19. Both conserved end residues are part of each CDR3. The D gene is left open where the match is weak. Expanded clones get a size class; other rows say once, few or many, or leave the size out.

v_gene,j_gene,abundance,d_gene,CDR3aa,CDR3nt
TRBV9,TRBJ1-1,-,-,CASSAGGYDTEAFF,TGTGCCAGCAGCGCCGGGGGGTATGACACTGAAGCTTTCTTT
TRBV6-5,TRBJ1-6,-,-,CASKTSSYNSPLHF,TGTGCCAGCAAAACAAGCTCCTATAATTCACCCCTCCACTTT
TRBV10-3,TRBJ1-1,-,-,CATRTGDTEAFF,TGTGCCACCCGAACGGGGGACACTGAAGCTTTCTTT
TRBV4-1,TRBJ1-5,-,-,CASSQVEGVNQPQHF,TGCGCCAGCAGCCAAGTGGAGGGAGTTAATCAGCCCCAGCATTTT
TRBV24-1,TRBJ2-2,-,-,CATSALTTGELFF,TGTGCCACCAGTGCACTTACCACCGGGGAGCTGTTTTTT
TRBV27,TRBJ1-2,-,TRBD1,CASSKGQQYGYTF,TGTGCCAGCAGTAAGGGACAGCAGTATGGCTACACCTTC
TRBV28,TRBJ2-1,-,TRBD2,CASKGLAGVPGNNEQFF,TGTGCCAGCAAGGGGCTAGCGGGAGTTCCCGGAAACAATGAGCAGTTCTTC
TRBV29-1,TRBJ1-2,-,-,CSVGSILEDYGYTF,TGCAGCGTGGGGTCGATATTGGAGGACTATGGCTACACCTTC
TRBV20-1,TRBJ2-1,few,-,CSGGVYNEQFF,TGCAGTGGGGGGGTTTACAATGAGCAGTTCTTC
TRBV3-1/TRBV3-2,TRBJ2-1,-,-,CASTLAGSEQFF,TGTGCCAGCACCCTAGCTGGGAGTGAGCAGTTCTTC
TRBV2,TRBJ2-7,-,TRBD2,CASSGTSGVSYEQYF,TGTGCCAGCAGCGGGACTAGCGGGGTCTCCTACGAGCAGTACTTC
TRBV7-9,TRBJ2-2,-,-,CASSLRVTGELFF,TGTGCCAGCAGTTTGAGGGTCACCGGGGAGCTGTTTTTT
TRBV4-2,TRBJ2-3,-,-,CASSHDVQMSTDTQYF,TGTGCCAGCAGCCATGATGTACAGATGAGCACAGATACGCAGTATTTT
TRBV4-2,TRBJ2-1,few,-,CASSKRTQNNEQFF,TGTGCCAGCTCGAAGCGGACTCAGAACAATGAGCAGTTCTTC
TRBV27,TRBJ2-2,-,TRBD2,CATRLRPSTSGTGELFF,TGTGCCACCCGCCTTCGTCCTTCGACTAGCGGCACCGGGGAGCTGTTTTTT
TRBV4-1,TRBJ1-1,few,-,CASSPAGQNTEAFF,TGCGCCAGCAGCCCGGCGGGCCAGAACACTGAAGCTTTCTTT
TRBV7-2,TRBJ1-2,-,-,CASSPDRSNYGYTF,TGTGCCAGCAGCCCCGACAGATCCAACTATGGCTACACCTTC
TRBV12-3/TRBV12-4,TRBJ2-1,-,-,CASSLVVSSEQFF,TGTGCCAGCAGTTTAGTCGTTTCTAGTGAGCAGTTCTTC
TRBV10-2,TRBJ2-2,-,TRBD2,CASSKPGTSGSITGELFF,TGCGCCAGCAGTAAACCCGGGACTAGCGGGAGTATAACCGGGGAGCTGTTTTTT
TRBV9,TRBJ2-2,-,-,CASSVLDSHTGELFF,TGTGCCAGCAGCGTCCTGGACAGTCACACCGGGGAGCTGTTTTTT
TRBV5-6,TRBJ1-2,-,TRBD1,CASSYRDSYGYTF,TGTGCCAGCAGCTACCGGGACAGCTATGGCTACACCTTC
TRBV15,TRBJ2-1,-,TRBD2,CATSSTPTSGEQFF,TGTGCCACCAGCAGTACACCGACTAGCGGGGAGCAGTTCTTC
TRBV6-6,TRBJ1-5,once,-,CASSYSGGGRHQPQHF,TGTGCCAGCAGTTACTCGGGTGGAGGGAGGCATCAGCCCCAGCATTTT
TRBV15,TRBJ1-2,once,-,CATSRDQGGPQVYTF,TGTGCCACCAGCAGAGATCAAGGGGGTCCACAGGTCTACACCTTC
TRBV6-5,TRBJ2-3,-,TRBD2,CASSLKWRGYTDTQYF,TGTGCCAGCAGTTTAAAGTGGCGGGGGTACACAGATACGCAGTATTTT
TRBV28,TRBJ1-5,-,-,CASSLTGNQPQHF,TGTGCCAGCAGTTTAACGGGAAATCAGCCCCAGCATTTT
TRBV6-5,TRBJ2-1,few,-,CASSYVGVLYNEQFF,TGTGCCAGCAGTTACGTAGGAGTCCTCTACAATGAGCAGTTCTTC
TRBV5-4,TRBJ1-2,-,-,CASSLNRGNGYTF,TGTGCCAGCAGCTTGAATCGGGGAAACGGCTACACCTTC
TRBV14,TRBJ1-1,-,-,CASSPRWGTPGRYTEAFF,TGTGCCAGCAGCCCTCGCTGGGGGACGCCGGGGAGGTACACTGAAGCTTTCTTT
TRBV2,TRBJ2-1,once,-,CASIEQGRNEQFF,TGTGCCAGCATCGAACAGGGACGCAATGAGCAGTTCTTC
TRBV2,TRBJ1-1,-,TRBD1,CASSEALDRGIAEAFF,TGTGCCAGCAGTGAAGCATTAGACAGGGGGATAGCTGAAGCTTTCTTT
TRBV24-1,TRBJ1-3,once,-,CATSDLQFCSGNTIYF,TGTGCCACCAGTGATTTGCAGTTTTGTAGCGGAAACACCATATATTTT
TRBV6-5,TRBJ1-3,few,-,CASSYSPVLSGNTIYF,TGTGCCAGCAGTTACTCTCCGGTACTCTCTGGAAACACCATATATTTT
TRBV18,TRBJ2-7,few,-,CASSPPGQWGGEQYF,TGTGCCAGCTCACCACCCGGACAGTGGGGGGGCGAGCAGTACTTC
TRBV18,TRBJ2-6,-,TRBD1,CASSKTGSPSGANVLTF,TGTGCCAGCTCTAAGACAGGGAGTCCTTCTGGGGCCAACGTCCTGACTTTC
TRBV5-8,TRBJ1-1,-,-,CASTKGVLNTEAFF,TGTGCCAGCACCAAGGGGGTACTGAACACTGAAGCTTTCTTT
TRBV15,TRBJ1-1,-,TRBD1,CATSSLYRGTEAFF,TGTGCCACCAGCAGCCTATACAGGGGAACTGAAGCTTTCTTT
TRBV6-5,TRBJ1-4,-,-,CASSLEPTNEKLFF,TGTGCCAGCAGTCTTGAGCCAACTAATGAAAAACTGTTTTTT
TRBV28,TRBJ2-3,-,TRBD1,CASSLQTGGRADTQYF,TGTGCCAGCAGTTTACAGACAGGGGGCAGGGCAGATACGCAGTATTTT
TRBV5-4,TRBJ1-2,-,TRBD1,CASSFPGQGHYGYTF,TGTGCCAGCAGCTTTCCCGGACAGGGGCACTATGGCTACACCTTC
TRBV2,TRBJ1-1,-,-,CASSTDTLTPGAFF,TGTGCCAGCAGTACAGACACCCTAACGCCAGGAGCTTTCTTT
TRBV6-1,TRBJ1-2,-,-,CASSEGVRGYTF,TGTGCCAGCAGTGAAGGCGTCCGAGGCTACACCTTC